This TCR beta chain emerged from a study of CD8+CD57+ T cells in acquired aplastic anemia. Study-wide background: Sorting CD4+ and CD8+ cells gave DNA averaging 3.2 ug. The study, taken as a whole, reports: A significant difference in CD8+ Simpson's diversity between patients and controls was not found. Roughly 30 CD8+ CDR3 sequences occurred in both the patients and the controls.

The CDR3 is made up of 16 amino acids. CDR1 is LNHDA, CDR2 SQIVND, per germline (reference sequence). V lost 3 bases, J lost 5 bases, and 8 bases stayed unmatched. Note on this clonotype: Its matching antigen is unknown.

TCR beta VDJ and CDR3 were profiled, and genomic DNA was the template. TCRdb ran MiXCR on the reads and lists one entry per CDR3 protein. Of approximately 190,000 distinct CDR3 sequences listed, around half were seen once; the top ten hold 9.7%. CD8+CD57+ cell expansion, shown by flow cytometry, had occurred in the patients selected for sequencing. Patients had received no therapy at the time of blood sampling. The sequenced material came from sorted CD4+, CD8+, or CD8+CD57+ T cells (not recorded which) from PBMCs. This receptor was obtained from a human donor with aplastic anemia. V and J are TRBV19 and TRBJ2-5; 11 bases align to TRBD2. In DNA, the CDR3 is TGTGCCAGTAGTATGCAACTAGCGGGAGTTGGTGAGACCCAGTACTTC. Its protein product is CASSMQLAGVGETQYF.